This T cell receptor beta chain was identified in a study of tumor-infiltrating lymphocytes in localized non-small cell lung cancer. This CDR3 comprises 13 residues. Germline V CDR1 and CDR2: SGHAT, FQNNGV. V was clipped by 1 base and J by 2 bases, with 5 bases between them. Study results and caveats: Higher tumor T cell infiltration than in uninvolved lung was supported by TCRbeta sequencing.

Generated by immunoSEQ multiplex PCR, the TCRdb table keeps only in-frame clones and is missing some. The sample lists 7,000 or so clones; about 70% were seen once. This clone was counted between two and nine times. Its antigen is still unknown. This receptor was identified in a human donor with non-small cell lung cancer. Source material: uninvolved lung tissue not adjacent to the tumor. This chain connects TRBV11-2 to TRBJ1-2, with D hard to call. CDR3 loop: CASSLVQNYGYTF. The CDR3, as DNA: TGTGCCAGCAGCTTAGTTCAGAACTATGGCTACACCTTC.